The source of this T cell receptor (beta chain) is a study of PD-L1 blockade in urothelial cancer. This CDR3 is 12 amino acids long. The ends were cut back, 4 bases at V and 6 bases at J, with 10 bases in the middle. In germline, CDR1 is SGHNT, CDR2 YYREEE (reference sequence). The repertoire was sequenced with immunoSEQ multiplex PCR; TCRdb's copy has only in-frame clones and lacks some. The table includes some 100,000 clones, roughly nine tenths detected once. Of note for this clone: Antigen: not known.

General study results and limits: When pretreatment blood TCR clonality was below the median, it predicted better survival.

V gene TRBV5-4 combines with J gene TRBJ1-1; D not certain. This receptor was identified in a woman of 80 years or more with urothelial cancer. Sequenced here: PBMCs, sampled around atezolizumab (anti-PD-L1) treatment. The CDR3 coding sequence is TGTGCCAGCAGCCTTGAGGAGGCTGAAGCTTTCTTT. It is translated as CASSLEEAEAFF.